These 23 T cell receptor beta chains were sequenced from one sample in a study of breast tumors, draining lymph nodes, adjacent tissues. Samples came from axillary lymph nodes draining the breast cancer. TCRdb processed the multiplex PCR reads anew with MiXCR; each CDR3 protein has one entry. The repertoire holds approximately 250,000 distinct CDR3 sequences, about 34% seen once, with under 4.5% in the top ten. The specimen was axillary lymph node tissue. All receptors derive from a female donor with breast cancer. Some clones in this sample may be carry-over from other donors' samples.

This chain links TRBV29-1 with TRBJ1-2; TRBD1 agrees at 8 bases. The CDR3 is 13 amino acids. CDR1 and CDR2 from the germline V gene are SQVTM and ANQGSEA. With V trimmed by 6 bases and J by 3 bases, 6 bases remained unmatched. The DNA of the CDR3 is TGCAGCGTCCGACAGGGGCACTACTATGGCTACACCTTC. Residues: CSVRQGHYYGYTF.

In this sample, this clonotype turned up many times. The chain employs TRBV11-3 and TRBJ2-1, with D unclear. Germline loops: CDR1 SGHNT, CDR2 YENEEA. The CDR3 totals 14 residues. V lost 4 bases and J lost 6, with 13 bases in between. Written as DNA, the CDR3 is TGTGCCAGCAGCTCCCGACAAAGGGTCAATGAGCAGTTCTTC. It yields the protein CASSSRQRVNEQFF.

Many counts were recorded for this clonotype. The J gene is TRBJ2-1, the V gene TRBV29-1, with 12 bases matching TRBD2. Germline V gives CDR1 SQVTM, CDR2 ANQGSEA. The trim removed 8 bases at V and 1 base at J, leaving 15 bases unmatched. This CDR3 has 18 residues. The CDR3 loop reads CSTPASGRAAHSYNEQFF. CDR3 bases: TGCAGCACCCCGGCTAGCGGGAGGGCCGCTCATTCCTACAATGAGCAGTTCTTC.

A remark on this clonotype: A read error may be the cause here, since a much bigger clone is one base away. V is TRBV20-1 and J is TRBJ2-7; 10 bases match TRBD1. CDR1 and CDR2 from the germline V gene are DFQATT and SNEGSKA (reference sequence). V lost 3 bases and J lost 9; bases outside the gene matches: 14. The length of the CDR3 is 15 residues. This CDR3 reads CSASGTGTGAKGQYF. The CDR3, as DNA: TGCAGTGCTAGTGGGACCGGGACAGGGGCAAAAGGGCAGTACTTC.

The rearrangement joins TRBV7-2 to TRBJ1-2; 7 nucleotides line up with TRBD1. Germline CDR1 reads SGHTA; CDR2 reads FQGNSA. Trimming cost V 4 bases and J 8 bases; bases outside gene matches: 10. This CDR3 has 14 residues. In DNA form, the CDR3 reads TGTGCCAGCAGCTCGTGGACAGGAGCGAGGGGCTACACCTTC. Residues: CASSSWTGARGYTF.

This clonotype showed up many times. The CDR3, as DNA: TGTGCCAGCAGCTTATGGGGACAGGGAGGAACAGATACGCAGTATTTT. This translates into CASSLWGQGGTDTQYF. The V call is TRBV7-3, the J call TRBJ2-3; 9 bases are shared with TRBD1. Germline lookup yields CDR1 SGHTA and CDR2 FQGTGA. CDR3 length: 16 residues. Trimming removed 2 bases from V and 3 bases from J; junction bases left unmatched: 6.

This clonotype was detected many times. The gene calls are TRBV2 and TRBJ2-5, with D perhaps matching TRBD2 (6 bases). The ends were cut back, 8 bases at V and 5 bases at J, with 18 bases in the middle. Germline V lookup: CDR1 SNHLY, CDR2 FYNNEI. The CDR3 spans 14 residues. The CDR3: CASGRGTRRETQYF. In DNA, the CDR3 is TGTGCCAGCGGACGGGGGACTCGACGGGAGACCCAGTACTTC.

The table lists this clonotype with many counts. This sequence joins TRBV7-9 and TRBJ1-3, with TRBD1 matching over 7 bases. Germline loops: CDR1 SEHNR, CDR2 FQNEAQ (reference sequence). CDR3 size: 14 residues. Trimming removed 5 bases from V and 4 bases from J; junction bases left unmatched: 5. This chain's CDR3 is CASSGGQRGNTIYF. The CDR3 region has the DNA TGTGCCAGCAGCGGGGGACAGAGGGGAAACACCATATATTTT. The full variable domain, completed using reference TRBV7-9 and TRBJ1-3, is DTGVSQNPRHKITKRGQNVTFRCDPISEHNRLYWYRQTLGQGPEFLTYFQNEAQLEKSRLLSDRFSAERPKGSFSTLEIQRTEQGDSAMYLCASSGGQRGNTIYFGEGSWLTVV.

This clonotype was observed at least ten times. The rearrangement links TRBV7-3 to TRBJ2-3; 7 bases fit TRBD2. Trimming at V came to 3 bases and at J to 2 bases, leaving 14 bases not matched to a gene. Germline CDR1 SGHTA, CDR2 FQGTGA. This CDR3 comprises 18 residues. The CDR3 DNA follows: TGTGCCAGCAGCTTTGGGCCTAGGCGGGGAGGGGACACAGATACGCAGTATTTT. This codes for CASSFGPRRGGDTDTQYF.

This clonotype was observed at least ten times. Possible read error: a much larger clone is one base away. The CDR3 sequence: CASSLRGVETQYF. The CDR3, as DNA: TGTGCCAGCAGTCTCAGGGGAGTGGAGACCCAGTACTTC. This rearrangement joins TRBV6-1 to TRBJ2-5; maybe TRBD1 (6 bases). CDR3 length: 13 amino acids. The V end was cut by 5 bases, the J end by 5 bases, with 12 bases between. Looked up from germline, CDR1 is MNHNS and CDR2 is SASEGT.

This clonotype was observed at least ten times. The chain combines TRBV7-2 with TRBJ2-5; D is unresolved. The CDR3 is made up of 15 amino acids. With 4 bases removed from V and 3 bases from J, the gap between germline ends came to 15 bases. Per germline, CDR1 SGHTA and CDR2 FQGNSA. The CDR3 here is CASSSQVGWEETQYF. The CDR3 bases are TGTGCCAGCAGCTCCCAAGTGGGATGGGAAGAGACCCAGTACTTC.

In its sample, this clonotype was seen many times. J is TRBJ2-1 and V is TRBV7-8; 13 bases align to TRBD2. Looked up from germline, CDR1 is SGHVS and CDR2 is FQNEAQ. Losses at the gene ends were 3 bases for V and 5 bases for J; bases not matched to a gene: 4. There are 16 residues in the CDR3. CDR3 amino acids: CASSLVLAGGHNEQFF. The CDR3 DNA reads as TGTGCCAGCAGCTTGGTACTAGCGGGAGGGCACAATGAGCAGTTCTTC.

Ten or more counts support this clonotype. The chain carries TRBV12-3 or TRBV12-4 and TRBJ2-1; D ambiguous. CDR3 length equals 14 residues. V gave up 3 bases and J gave up 1 base, with 7 bases separating them. The CDR3 DNA sequence: TGTGCCAGCAGTTTCCAGAAATCCTACAATGAGCAGTTCTTC. As protein: CASSFQKSYNEQFF.

J is TRBJ2-1 and V is TRBV11-2; D possibly corresponds to TRBD2 (6 bases). With 5 bases removed from V and 0 bases from J, the gap between germline ends came to 17 bases. The CDR3 loop spans 17 amino acids. CDR1 and CDR2 (germline): SGHAT, FQNNGV. CDR3 amino acids: CASSPIGAGSSYNEQFF. The CDR3 nucleotides are TGTGCCAGCAGCCCTATCGGGGCGGGGAGCTCCTACAATGAGCAGTTCTTC.

This clonotype was seen many times. The J gene is TRBJ2-6, the V gene TRBV11-1, with D perhaps given as TRBD1 or TRBD2 (6 bases each). Trimming shortened V by 7 bases and J by 2 bases, and 15 bases separated the two germline ends. This CDR3 has 16 amino acids. The germline gives CDR1 SGHAT, CDR2 FQDESV (reference sequence). CDR3 coding DNA: TGTGCCAGCACCCGGGGGCATCTCACTGGGGCCAACGTCCTGACTTTC. It specifies CASTRGHLTGANVLTF.

On this clonotype: This may be a read error: a much more frequent sequence differs by one nucleotide. The J gene is TRBJ2-1, the V gene TRBV12-3 or TRBV12-4; D gene ambiguous. The V gene lost 6 bases and the J gene lost 0 bases, with 9 bases spanning the gap. The CDR3 totals 14 residues. The CDR3 DNA sequence: TGTGCCAGCAGATTCTCAAACTCCTACAATGAGCAGTTCTTC. It is translated as CASRFSNSYNEQFF.

The sample holds many counts of this clonotype. The chain is built from TRBV5-1 and TRBJ2-2, with 8 bases aligning to TRBD2. The CDR3 is 16 amino acids. The germline V gene has CDR1 SGHRS and CDR2 YFSETQ. The trim removed 4 bases at V and 3 bases at J, leaving 8 bases unmatched. The CDR3 sequence is CASSVNGGADTGELFF. DNA of the CDR3: TGCGCCAGCAGCGTGAACGGGGGGGCCGACACCGGGGAGCTGTTTTTT.

The rearrangement uses TRBV14 and TRBJ2-4; possible D gene TRBD2, 5 bases. The CDR3 runs to 17 residues. The V end lost 1 base, the J end lost 0 bases, and 13 bases lay between the germline ends. Germline CDR1 and CDR2: SGHDN and FVKESK. In DNA form, the CDR3 reads TGTGCCAGCAGCCAAGTACGCGGGCCGCTAGCCAAAAACATTCAGTACTTC. Residues: CASSQVRGPLAKNIQYF.

The chain joins TRBV10-1 to TRBJ2-1; possibly TRBD1 or TRBD2 for D (6 bases each). V lost 0 bases and J lost 2, with 11 bases in between. The germline CDR1 and CDR2 sequences are WNHNN and SYGVQD (reference sequence). The CDR3 loop spans 16 amino acids. The CDR3 here is CASSESWGAAYNEQFF. CDR3 sequence (DNA): TGCGCCAGCAGTGAGTCCTGGGGGGCCGCCTACAATGAGCAGTTCTTC.

The J gene is TRBJ2-1, the V gene TRBV10-3, with 8 nucleotides matching TRBD1. V shed 3 bases and J 6 bases; nucleotides not matched to a gene: 7. The CDR3 runs 15 residues. Germline-derived CDR1 and CDR2 are ENHRY and SYGVKD. CDR3 nucleotides: TGTGCCATCAGTGAAGGACAGGGATGGAGCAATGAGCAGTTCTTC. Protein sequence: CAISEGQGWSNEQFF.

V usage is TRBV5-4 and J usage is TRBJ2-3, with 10 bases that match TRBD1. The CDR3 extends over 14 amino acids. V shed 7 bases, J shed 4 bases, and the junction held 6 bases outside the gene matches. Germline lookup yields CDR1 SGHNT and CDR2 YYREEE (reference sequence). The CDR3 bases are TGTGCCAGCTCGGACAGGGGGAAGTCAGATACGCAGTATTTT. Its protein product is CASSDRGKSDTQYF.

This chain joins TRBV19 and TRBJ1-5; 9 bases are shared with TRBD1. The V segment lost 6 bases and the J segment 2 bases; nucleotides outside the gene matches: 5. The CDR3 is 15 residues long. From germline, CDR1 is LNHDA and CDR2 SQIVND (reference sequence). In nucleotides, the CDR3 is TGTGCCAGTAGGGTGGACAGGGGTGGCAATCAGCCCCAGCATTTT. Protein product: CASRVDRGGNQPQHF.

This chain uses TRBV11-2 with TRBJ1-4, with 8 bases aligning to TRBD1. Germline CDR1 is SGHAT and CDR2 is FQNNGV. The CDR3 loop spans 15 amino acids. The trim removed 5 bases at V and 10 bases at J, leaving 12 bases unmatched. The CDR3 region is CASSPLTGVGGKLFF. CDR3 nucleotides: TGTGCCAGCAGCCCCCTGACAGGGGTAGGTGGAAAACTGTTTTTT.